This T cell receptor (beta chain) was identified during a study of blood T cell repertoires in COVID-19. Overall study context: The samples span acute and convalescent COVID-19 from the United States, Italy and Spain. The analysed material was cDNA or gDNA that came from T cells, B-cell-depleted T cells, or PBMCs.

This clone turned up a few times. The CDR3 spans 15 residues. Deletions cut 1 base from V and 9 bases from J, with 16 bases between. The germline V gene encodes CDR1 LGHDT and CDR2 YNNKEL (reference sequence). Original processing notes: Nucleated cell counts were estimated from reference gene primer amplification. TCRdb's table, derived via immunoSEQ multiplex PCR, lists solely in-frame clones and lacks some. V, J and clone size derive from that table, while D and trimming were established from the DNA sequence. In the table there are 200,000 to 250,000 clones, about 83% of which are singletons. This receptor was obtained from a woman in her fifties or sixties with acute or convalescent COVID-19. V and J are TRBV3-1 (or the pseudogene TRBV3-2) and TRBJ2-1; D unclear. The sample comprised peripheral blood. The CDR3 bases are TGTGCCAGCAGCCAAGGGGTGAGTGACACGCTTGAGCAGTTCTTC. It translates to CASSQGVSDTLEQFF.